This T cell receptor beta chain was sequenced in a study of beta chain features in type 1 diabetes. This clone was seen a handful of times. Its specificity is unknown. The CDR3 is 14 residues long. The germline V gene has CDR1 ENHRY and CDR2 SYGVKD. V was shortened by 3 bases and J by 9 bases, with 15 bases between the two germline ends. Findings and limits, study-wide: Patients with Type 1 diabetes showed moderately but significantly shorter TCRB CDR3s in all four CD4+ subsets.

The authors reverse transcribed all of the isolated RNA, so sequencing captured expressed TCRB transcripts. Generated by immunoSEQ multiplex PCR, the TCRdb table keeps only in-frame clones and is missing some. This sample has hundreds of thousands of clones; 10% to 15% occur once, and the top ten carry about 0.02%. Sequenced input: naive CD4+ T cells from blood. The chain joins TRBV10-3 to TRBJ2-1; possibly TRBD2 for D (5 bases). The TCR comes from a man between 18 and 29 years old with type 1 diabetes. The CDR3 region has the DNA TGTGCCATCAGTGATTTTTTGGACTCCCCTGAGCAGTTCTTC. The encoded protein is CAISDFLDSPEQFF.